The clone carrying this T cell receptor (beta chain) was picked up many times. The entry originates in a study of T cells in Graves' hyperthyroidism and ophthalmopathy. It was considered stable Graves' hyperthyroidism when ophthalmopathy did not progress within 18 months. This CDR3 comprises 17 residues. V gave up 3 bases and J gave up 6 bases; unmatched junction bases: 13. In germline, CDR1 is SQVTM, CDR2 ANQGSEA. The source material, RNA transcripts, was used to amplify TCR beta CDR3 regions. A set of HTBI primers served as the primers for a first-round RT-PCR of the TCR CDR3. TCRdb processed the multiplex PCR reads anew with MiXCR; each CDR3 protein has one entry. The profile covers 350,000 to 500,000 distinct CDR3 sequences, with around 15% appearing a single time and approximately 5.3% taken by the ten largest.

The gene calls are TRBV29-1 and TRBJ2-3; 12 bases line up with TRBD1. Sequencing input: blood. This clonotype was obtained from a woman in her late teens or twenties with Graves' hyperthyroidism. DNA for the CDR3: TGCAGCGTTGAGGGGGGGACAGGGGGCGCGGGGGTTGATACGCAGTATTTT. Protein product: CSVEGGTGGAGVDTQYF.